What follows are 30 T cell receptor beta chains derived from one specimen sequenced in a study of T cells after yellow fever vaccination. MiXCR was run by TCRdb on the 5' RACE reads, yielding one entry per CDR3 protein. Of about 350,000 distinct CDR3 sequences listed, approximately 13% are singletons. The material was CD4+ T cells sorted from PBMCs, obtained 15 days after the yellow fever booster vaccination. These receptors were collected from a man in his late teens or twenties who received the YFV17D yellow fever vaccine.

This clonotype showed up just a few times. The chain links TRBV7-8 to TRBJ2-7, with 8 nucleotides matching TRBD1. The CDR3 length is 13 residues. V trimming: 2 bases; J trimming: 6 bases; junction bases outside the gene matches: 3. CDR1 and CDR2 from the germline V gene are SGHVS and FQNEAQ. In DNA form, the CDR3 reads TGTGCCAGCAGCTTAAGGACAGGGAGCGAGCAGTACTTC. Translation: CASSLRTGSEQYF. Complete variable domain (other parts from reference TRBV7-8 and TRBJ2-7): GAGVSQSPRYKVAKRGQDVALRCDPISGHVSLFWYQQALGQGPEFLTYFQNEAQLDKSGLPSDRFFAERPEGSVSTLKIQRTQQEDSAVYLCASSLRTGSEQYFGPGTRLTVT.

The chain is built from TRBV4-1 and TRBJ1-1; 11 bases map to TRBD1. CDR3 length: 15 amino acids. J was trimmed by 4 bases and V by 6 bases; bases with no gene match: 7. Per the germline V gene, CDR1 is MGHRA and CDR2 is YSYEKL. CDR3 in DNA: TGCGCCAGCAGAGGGACAGGGGGACGGGGCACTGAAGCTTTCTTT. Translating gives CASRGTGGRGTEAFF.

V usage is TRBV18 and J usage is TRBJ2-5; no firm D call. The germline gives CDR1 KGHSH, CDR2 LQKENI. V lost 2 bases, J lost 3 bases, and 7 bases lay in between. This CDR3 has 13 residues. The DNA of the CDR3 is TGTGCCAGCTCACCATCCTCGAAAGAGACCCAGTACTTC. Amino acid sequence: CASSPSSKETQYF. Looking up the rest from reference TRBV18 and TRBJ2-5 gives the full variable domain: NAGVMQNPRHLVRRRGQEARLRCSPMKGHSHVYWYRQLPEEGLKFMVYLQKENIIDESGMPKERFSAEFPKEGPSILRIQQVVRGDSAAYFCASSPSSKETQYFGPGTRLLVL.

This clonotype came up a few times. The V and J genes are TRBV5-4 and TRBJ1-6; tentative D call: TRBD1 (6 bases). Between the trimmed V and J ends, which lost 6 bases and 8 bases, there was a span of 18 bases. Germline V gene lookup returns CDR1 SGHNT and CDR2 YYREEE (reference sequence). The CDR3 is 15 residues long. CDR3 in amino acids: CASNLDNRVDSPLHF. Here the CDR3 DNA reads TGTGCCAGCAACCTAGACAACAGGGTTGATTCACCCCTCCACTTT.

This clonotype has more than one count but fewer than ten. V usage is TRBV28 and J usage is TRBJ2-1; unclear D gene. The CDR3 runs to 16 residues. Germline V gene data show CDR1 as MDHEN and CDR2 as SYDVKM. V lost 5 bases to trimming and J lost 4 bases, with 18 bases between them. CDR3 DNA: TGTGCCAGCAGTCCCTCGTCAGCAGATGAATACAATGAGCAGTTCTTC. It specifies CASSPSSADEYNEQFF.

This clonotype came up a few times. The chain is built from TRBV7-9 and TRBJ1-3; TRBD1 matches 9 bases. The trim removed 4 bases at V and 3 bases at J, leaving 7 bases unmatched. The CDR3 runs 16 residues. Germline V gene sequence: CDR1 SEHNR, CDR2 FQNEAQ (reference sequence). The CDR3 loop reads CASSWGDRGFGNTIYF. The CDR3 DNA is TGTGCCAGCAGCTGGGGAGACAGGGGGTTTGGAAACACCATATATTTT.

The V and J genes are TRBV9 and TRBJ1-3; 10 nucleotides align to TRBD1. J lost 3 bases, V lost 4 bases, and 7 bases had no gene match. The CDR3 runs 16 residues. Germline CDR1 and CDR2: SGDLS and YYNGEE. The CDR3 DNA reads TGTGCCAGCAGCCCGGCCGGACAGGGGGTTGGAAACACCATATATTTT. Translating it yields CASSPAGQGVGNTIYF. Full variable domain (missing parts from reference TRBV9 and TRBJ1-3): DSGVTQTPKHLITATGQRVTLRCSPRSGDLSVYWYQQSLDQGLQFLIQYYNGEERAKGNILERFSAQQFPDLHSELNLSSLELGDSALYFCASSPAGQGVGNTIYFGEGSWLTVV.

This chain connects TRBV29-1 to TRBJ1-2; D not certain. Germline values: CDR1 SQVTM, CDR2 ANQGSEA. Between the trimmed V and J ends, which lost 6 bases and 4 bases, there was a span of 9 bases. This CDR3 contains 11 residues. The CDR3 DNA sequence: TGCAGCGTCGGGAGTGGCTATGGCTACACCTTC. Its protein is CSVGSGYGYTF. The full variable domain, its missing parts supplied by reference TRBV29-1 and TRBJ1-2, is SAVISQKPSRDICQRGTSLTIQCQVDSQVTMMFWYRQQPGQSLTLIATANQGSEATYESGFVIDKFPISRPNLTFSTLTVSNMSPEDSSIYLCSVGSGYGYTFGSGTRLTVV.

This clonotype showed up just a few times. The chain is built from TRBV2 and TRBJ1-2; 9 bases are a match to TRBD1. The junction had 7 bases not matched to a gene; V was cut back by 4 bases and J by 4 bases. The germline V gene has CDR1 SNHLY and CDR2 FYNNEI. The CDR3 consists of 15 residues. Here the CDR3 reads CASSVGQGGIYGYTF. For the CDR3, the DNA is TGTGCCAGCAGTGTGGGACAGGGAGGGATCTATGGCTACACCTTC.

The rearrangement joins TRBV7-2 to TRBJ2-1, with a possible D match to TRBD2 (6 bases). Germline CDR1 reads SGHTA; CDR2 reads FQGNSA. This CDR3 is 12 amino acids long. V was pared by 5 bases and J by 8 bases, with 10 bases between. CDR3 in amino acids: CASSARGDEQFF. DNA of the CDR3: TGTGCCAGCAGCGCACGCGGGGATGAGCAGTTCTTC.

In this sample, this clonotype turned up a few times. CDR3: CASSLRVGGGEEGTQYF. CDR3 in DNA: TGTGCCAGCAGTTTACGGGTTGGTGGCGGGGAGGAAGGGACCCAGTACTTC. This chain links TRBV12-3 or TRBV12-4 with TRBJ2-5, with D perhaps TRBD2 (6 bases). This CDR3 comprises 17 residues. Trimming stripped 2 bases from V and 7 bases from J, with 23 bases between.

This clonotype was seen a few times. The J gene is TRBJ2-3, the V gene TRBV5-6; no definite D call. There are 11 residues in the CDR3. CDR1 SGHDT and CDR2 YYEEEE come from the germline V gene. V gave up 1 base and J gave up 8 bases, with 5 bases separating them. In DNA, the CDR3 is TGTGCCAGCAGCTTGTTTGGTACGCAGTATTTT. Its protein is CASSLFGTQYF. The full variable domain, with the rest looked up from reference TRBV5-6 and TRBJ2-3, is DAGVTQSPTHLIKTRGQQVTLRCSPKSGHDTVSWYQQALGQGPQFIFQYYEEEERQRGNFPDRFSGHQFPNYSSELNVNALLLGDSALYLCASSLFGTQYFGPGTRLTVL.

The V and J genes are TRBV20-1 and TRBJ1-2; a possible D gene is TRBD1 (5 bases). Trimming took 7 bases from V and 4 from J, leaving 10 bases between them. Germline assignment: CDR1 DFQATT and CDR2 SNEGSKA (reference sequence). CDR3 length: 11 residues. The CDR3, as DNA: TGCAGTGTAACGGGGCTCTATGGCTACACCTTC. This codes for CSVTGLYGYTF.

The J gene is TRBJ2-5, the V gene TRBV7-2; no clear D gene. Germline CDR1 SGHTA, CDR2 FQGNSA. The CDR3 covers 14 residues. V lost 0 bases to trimming and J lost 5 bases, with 10 bases between them. CDR3 residues: CASSLAVRVETQYF. CDR3 in DNA: TGTGCCAGCAGCTTAGCGGTCAGAGTGGAGACCCAGTACTTC. Full variable domain (outside the CDR3, taken from reference TRBV7-2 and TRBJ2-5): GAGVSQSPSNKVTEKGKDVELRCDPISGHTALYWYRQSLGQGLEFLIYFQGNSAPDKSGLPSDRFSAERTGGSVSTLTIQRTQQEDSAVYLCASSLAVRVETQYFGPGTRLLVL.

There are many counts of this clonotype. The rearrangement joins TRBV4-3 to TRBJ2-1; D may be TRBD2 (5 bases). The germline V and J ends were trimmed by 7 bases and 0 bases, with 16 bases remaining between them. Germline CDR1 reads LGHNA; CDR2 reads YSLEER. The CDR3 loop spans 16 amino acids. In DNA, the CDR3 is TGCGCCAGCACCTCAAGCCGGGGAAGCTCCTACAATGAGCAGTTCTTC. Protein product: CASTSSRGSSYNEQFF.

The rearrangement uses TRBV5-6 and TRBJ2-2; 7 bases are a match to TRBD1. Germline V CDR1 and CDR2: SGHDT, YYEEEE. The CDR3 spans 15 residues. With 2 bases clipped from V and 3 bases from J, the junction kept 4 bases outside the gene matches. The CDR3 DNA is TGTGCCAGCAGCTTCGGACAGGTTTACACCGGGGAGCTGTTTTTT. Translation: CASSFGQVYTGELFF.

CDR3 protein: CASSLGGGIGNQPQHF. The CDR3 DNA is TGCGCCAGCAGCTTGGGGGGCGGAATTGGCAATCAGCCCCAGCATTTT. This chain links TRBV5-1 with TRBJ1-5, with a weak D call TRBD1 (5 bases). Germline V gene data show CDR1 as SGHRS and CDR2 as YFSETQ. V was clipped by 0 bases and J by 2 bases, with 12 bases between them. This CDR3 has 16 residues.

At least ten counts were recorded for this clonotype. CDR3 in DNA: TGTGCCAGCAGCCCCCCTGCGCGAGAGACCCAGTACTTC. It specifies CASSPPARETQYF. The chain employs TRBV7-9 and TRBJ2-5, with D unresolved. V was shortened by 5 bases and J by 4 bases, with 11 bases between the two germline ends. The CDR3 is 13 amino acids. The germline V gene encodes CDR1 SEHNR and CDR2 FQNEAQ (reference sequence).

The rearrangement joins TRBV5-5 to TRBJ1-5; D is unclear. This CDR3 is 13 amino acids long. V dropped 4 bases and J dropped 3 bases, with 8 bases sitting between them. Germline values: CDR1 SGHKS, CDR2 YYEKEE (reference sequence). CDR3 sequence (DNA): TGTGCCAGCAGCGGACGGGACAATCAGCCCCAGCATTTT. Translating it yields CASSGRDNQPQHF.

This clonotype was picked up many times. The V gene is TRBV4-1, the J gene TRBJ1-5; TRBD1 matches 9 bases. Germline V gene data show CDR1 as MGHRA and CDR2 as YSYEKL. Trimming at V came to 0 bases and at J to 6 bases, leaving 6 bases not matched to a gene. CDR3 length: 16 amino acids. CDR3: CASSQDPGTGSQPQHF. In nucleotides, the CDR3 is TGCGCCAGCAGCCAAGATCCGGGGACAGGGAGTCAGCCCCAGCATTTT.

The rearrangement uses TRBV11-1 and TRBJ2-5, with 7 bases matching TRBD2. The V segment lost 3 bases and the J segment 4 bases; nucleotides outside the gene matches: 2. This CDR3 spans 13 amino acids. Germline CDR1 reads SGHAT; CDR2 reads FQDESV (reference sequence). The CDR3 coding sequence is TGTGCCAGCAGCTTCGGGAGGACAGAGACCCAGTACTTC. It encodes CASSFGRTETQYF.

This clonotype was found many times. V is TRBV5-1 and J is TRBJ2-3; 12 bases fit TRBD1. From germline, CDR1 is SGHRS and CDR2 YFSETQ. The CDR3 covers 18 residues. V dropped 3 bases and J dropped 8; count of bases not matched to a gene: 16. The CDR3 DNA reads as TGCGCCAGCAGCTCACTGCTACAGGGACAGGGGGCGCGAGCTACGCAGTATTTT. This translates into CASSSLLQGQGARATQYF.

This clonotype has more than one count but fewer than ten. The V and J genes are TRBV29-1 and TRBJ2-3; D call uncertain. Germline V gene data show CDR1 as SQVTM and CDR2 as ANQGSEA. The V and J ends lost 1 base and 0 bases respectively, with 8 bases between them. The CDR3 has 14 amino acids. The CDR3 sequence is CSVEGSLSTDTQYF. DNA for the CDR3: TGCAGCGTTGAAGGGAGCCTTAGCACAGATACGCAGTATTTT.

The V gene is TRBV9, the J gene TRBJ1-2; D uncertain. This CDR3 contains 14 residues. CDR1 is SGDLS, CDR2 YYNGEE, per germline. Trimming took 2 bases from V and 0 from J, leaving 8 bases between them. CDR3 sequence: CASSVSQANYGYTF. The CDR3 coding sequence is TGTGCCAGCAGCGTTTCTCAAGCTAACTATGGCTACACCTTC.

This clonotype was counted a few times. The chain has TRBV27 and TRBJ1-5; D might be TRBD1 (5 bases). The CDR3 loop spans 13 amino acids. Between the trimmed V and J ends, which lost 3 bases and 7 bases, there was a span of 10 bases. Germline V gene data show CDR1 as MNHEY and CDR2 as SMNVEV (reference sequence). Here the CDR3 DNA reads TGTGCCAGCAGTTTCGGGGGTGAACAGCCCCAGCATTTT. Translating it yields CASSFGGEQPQHF.

The chain is built from TRBV7-2 and TRBJ1-5; D possibly corresponds to TRBD1 (6 bases). V lost 3 bases and J 7 bases, leaving 10 bases between the germline ends. The CDR3 totals 13 residues. The germline gives CDR1 SGHTA, CDR2 FQGNSA. CDR3 residues: CASSFRGGQPQHF. CDR3 nucleotides: TGTGCCAGCAGCTTCAGGGGAGGACAGCCCCAGCATTTT. The variable domain in full, completed from reference TRBV7-2 and TRBJ1-5, reads GAGVSQSPSNKVTEKGKDVELRCDPISGHTALYWYRQSLGQGLEFLIYFQGNSAPDKSGLPSDRFSAERTGGSVSTLTIQRTQQEDSAVYLCASSFRGGQPQHFGDGTRLSIL.

J is TRBJ2-1 and V is TRBV5-1; D uncertain. This CDR3 is built from 14 residues. CDR1 is SGHRS, CDR2 YFSETQ, per germline. V gave up 0 bases and J gave up 7 bases, with 11 bases separating them. CDR3 nucleotides: TGCGCCAGCAGCTTGGTATCAGCTGGGAATGAGCAGTTCTTC. Residues: CASSLVSAGNEQFF.

This clonotype was seen just once. This chain uses TRBV9 with TRBJ1-1; 8 bases match TRBD1. CDR3 size: 13 residues. The J segment lost 3 bases and the V segment lost 6 bases, leaving 4 bases of the junction unmatched. From germline, CDR1 is SGDLS and CDR2 YYNGEE. CDR3 protein: CASNPTGDTEAFF. CDR3 sequence (DNA): TGTGCCAGCAACCCGACAGGGGACACTGAAGCTTTCTTT.

This clonotype was seen repeatedly, ten times or more. CDR3 sequence: CASSQEIPTSGGRTDTQYF. Written as DNA, the CDR3 is TGCGCCAGCAGCCAAGAGATCCCAACTAGCGGGGGAAGGACAGATACGCAGTATTTT. J is TRBJ2-3 and V is TRBV4-3; TRBD2 matches 11 bases. Germline CDR1 reads LGHNA; CDR2 reads YSLEER. V lost 0 bases, J lost 3 bases, and 11 bases stayed unmatched. This CDR3 is 19 amino acids long.

This chain links TRBV20-1 with TRBJ1-4; no firm D call. V shed 6 bases and J shed 0 bases, with 2 bases lying between them. Germline CDR1 and CDR2: DFQATT and SNEGSKA (reference sequence). This CDR3 region has 11 residues. As DNA, the CDR3 is TGCAGTGCCGCAACTAATGAAAAACTGTTTTTT. As protein: CSAATNEKLFF.